This TCR beta chain was retrieved from a study of cytomegalovirus exposure and HLA in healthy donors. Amplification used 60 Vbeta primers and 13 Jbeta primers. Method: immunoSEQ multiplex PCR; TCRdb's copy keeps in-frame clones and lacks some. The sample includes 100,000 or so clones, 70% to 80% seen only once; the top ten take 3.5% to 4.5%. This clone has more than one count but fewer than ten. V shed 7 bases and J 3 bases; nucleotides not matched to a gene: 9. The CDR3 is 14 residues long. The germline V gene has CDR1 SGHAT and CDR2 FQNNGV. The V call is TRBV11-2, the J call TRBJ2-7; 7 nucleotides line up with TRBD1. Sequenced material: PBMCs. The source of this sequence is a female donor in good health and CMV-seropositive. Here the CDR3 DNA reads TGTGCCAGCAAAGGGGGACAGCAATACTACGAGCAGTACTTC. Protein product: CASKGGQQYYEQYF.